This T cell receptor beta chain emerged from a study of T cell repertoires in cytomegalovirus infection. Study details: Both recently identified HLA-C-restricted and well-studied HLA-B-restricted CMV epitopes were used in the study. Public TCR beta signatures marked donors with CMV infection and the matching HLA.

TCRdb analysed the reads with MiXCR anew, one entry per CDR3 protein. Here the sample spans about 920,000 distinct CDR3 sequences, about a third being singletons. Findings of the study overall: HLA-C-restricted, CMV-specific TCR beta clonotypes were dominant ex vivo.

This clonotype is a singleton in its sample. The target antigen is unknown. V lost 4 bases, J lost 3 bases, and 14 bases lay in between. The CDR3 sequence is 15 residues long. Germline CDR1 and CDR2: LGHDT and YNNKEL (reference sequence). Sequencing was performed on cultured CD8+ T cells from PBMCs, taken from culture after CMV antigen stimulation. The receptor's source is a human donor in good health (CMV status not recorded). Some clones in this sample may be carry-over from other donors' samples. V and J are TRBV3-1 and TRBJ2-3; the D gene is possibly TRBD2 (5 bases). The CDR3 protein is CASSLGRRWTDTQYF. CDR3 nucleotide sequence: TGTGCCAGCAGCCTGGGCCGGAGGTGGACAGATACGCAGTATTTT.